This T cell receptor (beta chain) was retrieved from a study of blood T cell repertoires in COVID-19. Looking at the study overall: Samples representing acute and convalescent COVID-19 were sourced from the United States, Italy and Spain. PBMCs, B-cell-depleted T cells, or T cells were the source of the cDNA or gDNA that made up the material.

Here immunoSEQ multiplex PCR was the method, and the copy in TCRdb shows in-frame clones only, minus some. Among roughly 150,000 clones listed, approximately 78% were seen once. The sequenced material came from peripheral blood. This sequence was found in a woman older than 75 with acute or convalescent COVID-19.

The CDR3 protein is CASSQDPQGPETQYF. In DNA, the CDR3 is TGCGCCAGCAGCCAAGATCCCCAGGGCCCAGAGACCCAGTACTTC. J is TRBJ2-5 and V is TRBV4-1; possibly TRBD1 for D (5 bases). V was shortened by 0 bases and J by 4 bases, with 12 bases between the two germline ends. Germline CDR1 MGHRA, CDR2 YSYEKL. This CDR3 region has 15 residues.